These 8 T cell receptor beta chains share one sample of origin, sequenced in a study of T cell changes during pregnancy in multiple sclerosis. This table comes from immunoSEQ multiplex PCR, and its TCRdb copy is limited to in-frame clones, with some not included. The sample lists some 64,000 clones, 90% occurring once. Source: peripheral blood, taken in the second trimester of pregnancy. These receptors all stem from a female donor in good health, enrolled as a control in a pregnancy study.

This clone was detected many times. The V call is TRBV4-1, the J call TRBJ1-1, with D possibly being TRBD1 (6 bases). Germline CDR1 and CDR2: MGHRA and YSYEKL. This CDR3 has 15 residues. The ends were cut back, 4 bases at V and 2 bases at J, with 14 bases in the middle. The CDR3 nucleotides read TGCGCCAGCAGCCCGTATACAGGGAGAAACACTGAAGCTTTCTTT. Amino acids: CASSPYTGRNTEAFF.

The chain couples TRBV2 to TRBJ2-1; 11 bases are a match to TRBD2. There are 17 residues in the CDR3. V was pared by 1 base and J by 4 bases, with 6 bases of the junction left unmatched. CDR1 is SNHLY and CDR2 is FYNNEI in the germline V gene. CDR3 sequence (DNA): TGTGCCAGCAGTGAAGTGCAGACTAGCGGGATATACAATGAGCAGTTCTTC. This sequence encodes CASSEVQTSGIYNEQFF.

V usage is TRBV6-5 and J usage is TRBJ2-5, with D perhaps matching TRBD2 (6 bases). Trimming removed 3 bases from V and 2 bases from J, with 10 bases in between. The CDR3 spans 14 residues. The germline CDR1 and CDR2 sequences are MNHEY and SVGAGI. The CDR3 nucleotides read TGTGCCAGCAGTTATTTGGGGGGACAAGAGACCCAGTACTTC. Translated, it gives CASSYLGGQETQYF.

This clone came up a few times. The chain couples TRBV30 to TRBJ1-1, with D perhaps matching TRBD1 (6 bases). Germline-derived CDR1 and CDR2 are GTSNPN and SVGIG (reference sequence). The CDR3 runs to 13 residues. Trimming shortened V by 7 bases and J by 8 bases, and 20 bases separated the two germline ends. In DNA, the CDR3 is TGTGCCTCACACAGGGCCCCTTTCCCCGAAGCTTTCTTT. Protein: CASHRAPFPEAFF.

This chain uses TRBV5-6 with TRBJ1-3; TRBD1 aligns across 9 bases. The CDR3 totals 15 residues. The J segment lost 2 bases and the V segment lost 4 bases, leaving 4 bases of the junction unmatched. CDR1 and CDR2 from the germline V gene are SGHDT and YYEEEE. The CDR3 reads CASSRTGVAGNTIYF. Here the CDR3 DNA reads TGTGCCAGCAGCCGGACAGGGGTCGCTGGAAACACCATATATTTT. Filled out from reference TRBV5-6 and TRBJ1-3, the complete variable domain reads DAGVTQSPTHLIKTRGQQVTLRCSPKSGHDTVSWYQQALGQGPQFIFQYYEEEERQRGNFPDRFSGHQFPNYSSELNVNALLLGDSALYLCASSRTGVAGNTIYFGEGSWLTVV.

The rearrangement joins TRBV4-1 to TRBJ2-5; 10 bases align to TRBD2. V was pared by 0 bases and J by 6 bases, with 10 bases of the junction left unmatched. Per the germline V gene, CDR1 is MGHRA and CDR2 is YSYEKL. The CDR3 contains 17 residues. CDR3 sequence reads: CASSQEGRSGRGQTQYF. The CDR3 DNA sequence: TGCGCCAGCAGCCAAGAAGGGAGGAGCGGGAGGGGCCAGACCCAGTACTTC.

V is TRBV5-5 and J is TRBJ2-3; D is unresolved. Deletions cut 3 bases from V and 5 bases from J, with 7 bases between. Germline V gene sequence: CDR1 SGHKS, CDR2 YYEKEE (reference sequence). This CDR3 region has 12 residues. The CDR3 sequence: CASSSILDTQYF. The CDR3 DNA is TGTGCCAGCAGCTCAATACTAGATACGCAGTATTTT.

The gene calls are TRBV30 and TRBJ2-3; TRBD2 matches 10 bases. This CDR3 is 15 amino acids long. V was pared by 4 bases and J by 0 bases, with 4 bases of the junction left unmatched. The germline gives CDR1 GTSNPN, CDR2 SVGIG (reference sequence). The CDR3 region is CAWTVSGGSTDTQYF. CDR3 nucleotide sequence: TGTGCCTGGACGGTTAGCGGGGGGAGCACAGATACGCAGTATTTT.